This T cell receptor (beta chain) was retrieved from a study of spatial heterogeneity in lung cancer. Study-wide results and limits: Within tumors, counts of expanded alpha and beta TCRs tracked tumor mutation counts.

Germline V lookup: CDR1 MNHNY, CDR2 SVGAGI (reference sequence). Trimming took off 4 bases at V and 5 bases at J, with 6 bases between the two ends. The CDR3 contains 11 residues. This clonotype occurred many times. Its antigen is currently unknown. The library was designed around alpha chains, so this beta chain is a stray read whose abundance carries little weight. TCRdb reprocessed the 5' RACE reads with MiXCR, giving one entry per CDR3 protein. This repertoire shows roughly 10,000 distinct CDR3 sequences, 9.5% to 15% found once; its top ten account for about 10%. Time point here: sample taken at primary tumor resection. A total of around 72 untreated early-stage non-small cell lung cancer patients served as donors.

The input for sequencing was lung tumor tissue, taken at surgery. This receptor was identified in a male donor with early-stage non-small cell lung cancer. V usage is TRBV6-6 and J usage is TRBJ2-7; D is unclear. The CDR3 here is CASSFDDEQYF. CDR3 bases: TGTGCCAGCAGTTTTGACGACGAGCAGTACTTC.